This TCR beta chain stems from a study of CD4 and CD8 cells across lung adenocarcinoma regions. The CDR3 extends over 16 amino acids. The germline V gene encodes CDR1 MNHEY and CDR2 SVGAGI. TCRdb independently ran MiXCR on the PCR reads; one entry per CDR3 protein. The sample yields about 20,000 distinct CDR3 sequences, roughly half seen once. This clonotype was observed a handful of times. The junction differs from germline at one of its ends, possibly a read error. Samples came from patients with localized non-small cell lung adenocarcinoma. This clonotype was obtained from a female donor with lung adenocarcinoma. The CD4 and CD8 labels of this study may be unreliable. Sequenced material: CD8+ T cells from the center of a lung tumor. This chain links TRBV6-5 with TRBJ1-2; no definite D call. This chain's CDR3 is CASSNSGARLNYGYTF. In DNA form, the CDR3 reads TGTGCCAGCAGTAACTCAGGAGCCAGACTAAACTATGGCTACACCTTC.